This T cell receptor (beta chain) was observed in a study of cytomegalovirus exposure and HLA in healthy donors. In regard to this clone: At one end, the junction sequence differs from germline, possibly due to a read error.

The CDR3 consists of 16 residues. Germline V lookup: CDR1 SGHRS, CDR2 YFSETQ. The PCR used 60 Vbeta and 13 Jbeta primers. Only in-frame clones appear in the TCRdb table, and some are missing; sequencing was by immunoSEQ multiplex PCR. The table has approximately 120,000 clones, 70% to 80% seen once. This TCR was sampled from a female donor in good health and CMV-seronegative. The sample was PBMCs. The chain employs TRBV5-1 and TRBJ2-3, with 7 bases matching TRBD2. In DNA form, the CDR3 reads TGCGCCAGCAGCTTCGGGACTACTTCTAGCACAGATATGCAGTATTTT. It translates to CASSFGTTSSTDMQYF.